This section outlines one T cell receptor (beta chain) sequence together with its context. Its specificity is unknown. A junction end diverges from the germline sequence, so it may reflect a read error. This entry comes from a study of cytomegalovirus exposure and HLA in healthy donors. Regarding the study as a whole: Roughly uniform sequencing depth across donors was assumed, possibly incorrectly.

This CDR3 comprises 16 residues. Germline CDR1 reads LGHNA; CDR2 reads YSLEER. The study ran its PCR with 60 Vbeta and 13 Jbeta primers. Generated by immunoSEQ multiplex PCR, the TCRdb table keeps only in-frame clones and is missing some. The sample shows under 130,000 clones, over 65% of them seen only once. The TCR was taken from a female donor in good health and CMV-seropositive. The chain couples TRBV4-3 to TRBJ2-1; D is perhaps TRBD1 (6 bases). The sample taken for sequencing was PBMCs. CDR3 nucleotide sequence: TGCGCCGGCAGCCAAGATGTGGCCAGGGGTAGGAATGAGCAGTTCTTC. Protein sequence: CAGSQDVARGRNEQFF.